The rows below give T cell receptor beta chains drawn from one sample of a study of T cell responses to AZD1222 COVID-19 vaccine. The repertoire was sequenced with immunoSEQ multiplex PCR; TCRdb's copy has only in-frame clones and lacks some. The sample has tens of thousands of clones; around 82% are singletons. This material consisted of peripheral blood, taken 28 days after the second AZD1222 dose. The receptors derive from an adult who received the AZD1222 COVID-19 vaccine. The CDR3 runs from the conserved cysteine through the conserved F or W. Each record gives: V gene, CDR3 protein.

TRBV19 CASSMGLAPASDTQYF
TRBV7-7 CASSLRPYEFFSNQPQHF
TRBV7-9 CASSRYGGGYGYTF
TRBV7-8 CASSPRGQGIRTEAFF
TRBV19 CASSTKQGEKSPLHF
TRBV6-5 CASRQLASETQYF
TRBV7-3 CASSLGEDTQYF
TRBV29-1 CSGGTSAQETQYF
TRBV28 CASSFPLDRVGNEQFF
TRBV28 CASTLGEELFF
TRBV2 CASRPRISGANVLTF
TRBV9 CASSVGAGEYNEQFF
TRBV28 CATAEGYGYTF
TRBV7-9 CASSSPGTGVTDTQYF
TRBV28 CASSLSQGWFEAFF
TRBV6-5 CASSYSLGEKLFF
TRBV29-1 CSVEPGAYQETQYF
TRBV11-1 CASSSGGHGGPPTQYF
TRBV14 CASSQDSMNTEAFF
TRBV6-5 CASSYGREGTEAFF
TRBV19 CASTRAGQNTEAFF
TRBV7-6 CASSLGGGGVGQTQYF
TRBV12-3/TRBV12-4 CASSLVGAGELFF
TRBV30 CAWNLGGGELFF
TRBV5-1 CASSLVPGLAGNGELFF
TRBV7-8 CASTTSGGTDTQYF
TRBV21-1 CARLRADGNTIYF
TRBV29-1 CSVASGSWDNEQFF
TRBV19 CASSIEPSSYNEQFF
TRBV25-1 CASSNPKVAPYNEQFF
TRBV20-1 CSASVAASGNTIYF
TRBV30 CAWSVTGTGGDEQYF
TRBV28 CASSLTGGIGYTF
TRBV5-1 CASMGDGAYEQYF
TRBV7-9 CASSPGAETQYF
TRBV27 CASSLLTGGPLNEQFF
TRBV12-3/TRBV12-4 CASSGQGKKKLFF
TRBV7-7 CASSPGAVGTDTQYF
TRBV5-1 CASSLDAEQFF
TRBV6-1 CASSENSYNSPLHF
TRBV10-3 CAISAHGEGDTEAFF
TRBV7-9 CASSRMDRFGNEQFF
TRBV5-1 CASSPNRAGGTNSPLHF
TRBV5-6 CASSVTSGRGARSDRGAVF
TRBV28 CASSFFDYGYTF
TRBV6-5 CASRRTGIANYGYTF
TRBV29-1 CSVELRQGAYEQYF
TRBV6-1 CASSEGGLNTEAFF
TRBV18 CASSPLGAGSNSPLHF
TRBV27 CASSLFSGDPNPWPEAFF
TRBV20-1 CSASSQLLAKNIQYF
TRBV19 CASSTQRSNVEAFF
TRBV11-3 CASSFFGSDTQYF
TRBV14 CASSPNIDYGYTF
TRBV11-2 CASSPAPGDYEQYF
TRBV28 CASSRDRGDIGELFF
TRBV5-4 CASSLRTGGSTDTQYF
TRBV6-1 CASSDVLREETQYF
TRBV28 CASSPQDRVGTQYF